One and the same sample provided the 10 T cell receptor beta chains below, sequenced in a study of blood T cell repertoires in COVID-19. Using immunoSEQ multiplex PCR, the repertoire was profiled, and TCRdb retains in-frame clones only, with some absent. There are approximately 67,000 clones in the sample; around 87% occur only once, and under 9.5% lies in the top ten. The material sequenced was peripheral blood. These receptors came from a man in his fifties with active COVID-19.

The chain combines TRBV2 with TRBJ2-3, with 10 bases aligning to TRBD2. Germline V lookup: CDR1 SNHLY, CDR2 FYNNEI. This CDR3 comprises 15 residues. The V segment lost 4 bases and the J segment 2 bases; nucleotides outside the gene matches: 3. CDR3: CASSGLAGATDTQYF. Written as DNA, the CDR3 is TGTGCCAGCAGTGGGCTAGCGGGGGCCACAGATACGCAGTATTTT.

This chain links TRBV11-1 with TRBJ1-6, with 8 bases aligning to TRBD1. V dropped 0 bases and J dropped 8; count of bases not matched to a gene: 6. The CDR3 runs 16 residues. Germline CDR1 reads SGHAT; CDR2 reads FQDESV (reference sequence). For the CDR3, the DNA is TGTGCCAGCAGCTTAGCCCGTTCAGGGGGCGATTCACCCCTCCACTTT. It codes for CASSLARSGGDSPLHF.

This sequence joins TRBV3-1 (or the pseudogene TRBV3-2) and TRBJ1-3; 7 nucleotides agree with TRBD1. Germline V CDR1 and CDR2: LGHDT, YNNKEL (reference sequence). The CDR3 totals 15 residues. V was pared by 6 bases and J by 4 bases, with 9 bases of the junction left unmatched. CDR3 loop: CASSLRDRAGNTIYF. CDR3 DNA sequence: TGTGCCAGCAGTCTCCGAGACAGGGCCGGAAACACCATATATTTT.

This clone has a single count. This chain uses TRBV27 with TRBJ2-2, with 9 positions matching TRBD2. The CDR3 loop spans 16 amino acids. Germline loops: CDR1 MNHEY, CDR2 SMNVEV (reference sequence). V trimming: 4 bases; J trimming: 2 bases; junction bases outside the gene matches: 5. In DNA form, the CDR3 reads TGTGCCAGCAGTTATCGTAGCGGGGGCAACACCGGGGAGCTGTTTTTT. Translation: CASSYRSGGNTGELFF.

The rearrangement links TRBV9 to TRBJ2-2, with 10 bases lining up with TRBD1. V was pared by 4 bases and J by 6 bases, with 9 bases of the junction left unmatched. Germline V gene sequence: CDR1 SGDLS, CDR2 YYNGEE. The CDR3 runs 16 residues. CDR3 in DNA: TGTGCCAGCAGCCCCCAGGGACAGGGGTTAGCCGGGGAGCTGTTTTTT. Its translation: CASSPQGQGLAGELFF.

The rearrangement joins TRBV27 to TRBJ2-7, with 7 bases fitting TRBD1. This CDR3 contains 15 residues. The junction had 6 bases not matched to a gene; V was cut back by 2 bases and J by 2 bases. Germline-derived CDR1 and CDR2 are MNHEY and SMNVEV (reference sequence). The CDR3 loop reads CASSLRGGTPYEQYF. DNA of the CDR3: TGTGCCAGCAGTTTAAGAGGGGGCACCCCCTACGAGCAGTACTTC.

This clone was seen only once. The chain links TRBV5-1 to TRBJ1-5, with 7 bases that match TRBD1. Trimming cost V 0 bases and J 5 bases; bases outside gene matches: 5. Germline CDR1 and CDR2: SGHRS and YFSETQ. The length of the CDR3 is 15 residues. CDR3 DNA sequence: TGCGCCAGCAGCTTGGCGGGACAGAATTATCAGCCCCAGCATTTT. It yields the protein CASSLAGQNYQPQHF.

The chain links TRBV5-1 to TRBJ1-1; 7 bases align to TRBD1. The length of the CDR3 is 13 residues. V was pared by 0 bases and J by 7 bases, with 3 bases of the junction left unmatched. Germline values: CDR1 SGHRS, CDR2 YFSETQ. CDR3 sequence: CASSLVTGVEAFF. CDR3 sequence (DNA): TGCGCCAGCAGCTTGGTTACAGGGGTTGAAGCTTTCTTT. Together with reference TRBV5-1 and TRBJ1-1, the CDR3 gives the full variable domain: KAGVTQTPRYLIKTRGQQVTLSCSPISGHRSVSWYQQTPGQGLQFLFEYFSETQRNKGNFPGRFSGRQFSNSRSEMNVSTLELGDSALYLCASSLVTGVEAFFGQGTRLTVV.

This CDR3 reads CACSGQTNEKLFF. The CDR3 DNA reads TGTGCCTGTTCGGGACAGACTAATGAAAAACTGTTTTTT. The rearrangement uses TRBV19 and TRBJ1-4; 7 nucleotides align to TRBD1. The CDR3 is 13 residues long. The germline gives CDR1 LNHDA, CDR2 SQIVND (reference sequence). J was trimmed by 2 bases and V by 11 bases; bases with no gene match: 5.

This clone appeared once. This chain uses TRBV7-2 with TRBJ1-2, with D unresolved. The germline V and J ends were trimmed by 5 bases and 0 bases, with 13 bases remaining between them. CDR1 and CDR2 from the germline V gene are SGHTA and FQGNSA. This CDR3 spans 15 amino acids. The CDR3 protein is CASSPRIGANYGYTF. The CDR3 DNA follows: TGTGCCAGCAGCCCCCGAATCGGAGCTAACTATGGCTACACCTTC.